This T cell receptor (beta chain) was captured in a study of T cell responses to AZD1222 COVID-19 vaccine. Per germline, CDR1 LGHNA and CDR2 YSLEER. The junction had 10 bases not matched to a gene; V was cut back by 8 bases and J by 9 bases. This CDR3 is 13 amino acids long. Sequenced by immunoSEQ multiplex PCR; TCRdb stores in-frame clones only, minus some. Of some 31,000 clones listed, approximately 87% are singletons. This TCR was recovered from an adult who received the AZD1222 COVID-19 vaccine. V and J are TRBV4-3 and TRBJ2-1, with 7 bases lining up with TRBD2. The specimen was peripheral blood, collected 28 days after the second AZD1222 dose. The CDR3 DNA is TGCGCCAGCTCCTTTGCGGGGAGGGGTGAGCAGTTCTTC. Translating gives CASSFAGRGEQFF.